The next 9 T cell receptor beta chains were all read from a single sample in a study of T cells after yellow fever vaccination (dated by TCRdb to about 2019). Library prep was done by 5' RACE. The run used an Illumina HiSeq 2500. The public sequencing data were trimmed at Q25 with fastp and processed into clonotypes with MiXCR by TCRdb, which kept only in-frame beta chains. Rows merge per CDR3 protein into single entries with the most common DNA and genes. For this sample the table gives under 50,000 distinct CDR3 sequences, of which 6% to 7% were detected only once. Jointly, the top ten make up about 10% of the sample. The treatment or condition tag for this specimen amounts to: live attenuated yellow fever vaccine strain. Sequenced here: PBMCs, either bulk or a sorted T-cell subset (CD4+, CD8+, memory, or dextramer-sorted; not recorded which), sampled 45 days after the yellow fever booster vaccination. Every receptor here comes from a man in his thirties or forties who received the YFV17D yellow fever vaccine.

V is TRBV5-4 and J is TRBJ2-5; 11 nucleotides align to TRBD2. The CDR3 length is 15 residues. Germline CDR1 reads SGHNT; CDR2 reads YYREEE (reference sequence). V lost 3 bases, J lost 5 bases, and 6 bases stayed unmatched. The CDR3 region is CASSSLAGEGETQYF. In DNA, the CDR3 is TGTGCCAGCAGCTCACTAGCGGGAGAGGGGGAGACCCAGTACTTC.

This chain links TRBV12-3 or TRBV12-4 with TRBJ2-1; the D gene is possibly TRBD2 (6 bases). CDR3 length: 14 residues. The V and J ends lost 5 bases and 3 bases respectively, with 11 bases between them. CDR3 region: CASSPGTFYNEQFF. CDR3 bases: TGTGCCAGCAGTCCCGGGACTTTCTACAATGAGCAGTTCTTC.

The chain recombines TRBV20-1 with TRBJ2-7; D gene unclear. The CDR3 has 12 residues. Germline V gives CDR1 DFQATT, CDR2 SNEGSKA (reference sequence). Trimming shortened V by 6 bases and J by 3 bases, and 12 bases separated the two germline ends. The CDR3 nucleotides read TGCAGTGCCGCGGCGGCGCTCTACGAGCAGTACTTC. Amino acid sequence: CSAAAALYEQYF.

The chain links TRBV20-1 to TRBJ2-1, with a weak D call TRBD2 (5 bases). The ends were cut back, 2 bases at V and 7 bases at J, with 21 bases in the middle. The CDR3 has 16 residues. Germline V gives CDR1 DFQATT, CDR2 SNEGSKA (reference sequence). CDR3 coding DNA: TGCAGTGCTAGACCACCCCTGTGGCGGGCGAAGAATGAGCAGTTCTTC. Amino acids: CSARPPLWRAKNEQFF.

The chain recombines TRBV6-1 with TRBJ1-1, with D uncertain. The germline V and J ends were trimmed by 1 base and 0 bases, with 3 bases remaining between them. CDR1 MNHNS and CDR2 SASEGT come from the germline V gene. The CDR3 is 13 amino acids. The CDR3 bases are TGTGCCAGCAGTGAAGTCCTGAACACTGAAGCTTTCTTT. This gives the protein CASSEVLNTEAFF.

This clonotype was recorded at least ten times. The chain combines TRBV4-3 with TRBJ1-4; no clear D gene. Germline CDR1 LGHNA, CDR2 YSLEER. V lost 1 base and J lost 5, with 14 bases in between. The CDR3 extends over 16 amino acids. The CDR3 nucleotides read TGCGCCAGCAGCCAAGGCCGGACGGTTTTAAATGAAAAACTGTTTTTT. Its translation is CASSQGRTVLNEKLFF.

This clonotype was seen repeatedly, ten times or more. The chain combines TRBV20-1 with TRBJ2-1; possible D gene TRBD1, 5 bases. The CDR3 sequence is 13 residues long. Trimming pared 5 bases from V and 8 bases from J, leaving 16 bases between. From germline, CDR1 is DFQATT and CDR2 SNEGSKA (reference sequence). CDR3 in amino acids: CSACDRDKDEQFF. The CDR3 DNA is TGCAGTGCTTGCGACAGAGACAAGGATGAGCAGTTCTTC.

This clonotype was seen more than once but under ten times. The chain has TRBV5-1 and TRBJ2-7, with D perhaps TRBD1 or TRBD2 (7 bases each). V was shortened by 0 bases and J by 3 bases, with 16 bases between the two germline ends. CDR1 and CDR2 from the germline V gene are SGHRS and YFSETQ. The CDR3 consists of 16 residues. CDR3 DNA sequence: TGCGCCAGCAGCTTGGGCATGCAGGGGGGGATCTACGAGCAGTACTTC. It specifies CASSLGMQGGIYEQYF.

In this sample, this clonotype turned up many times. V gene TRBV5-1 combines with J gene TRBJ2-1; no reliable D call. The CDR3 consists of 14 residues. V dropped 2 bases and J dropped 4 bases, with 10 bases sitting between them. CDR1 SGHRS and CDR2 YFSETQ come from the germline V gene. CDR3 in amino acids: CASSLGNPYNEQFF. As DNA, the CDR3 is TGCGCCAGCAGCTTAGGGAACCCGTACAATGAGCAGTTCTTC.